A selection of T cell receptor beta chains follows, all from one sample in a study of blood T cells in healthy people across ages. TCRdb reprocessed the 5' RACE reads via MiXCR and lists one record per CDR3 protein. The repertoire holds fewer than 2 million distinct CDR3 sequences, with about 39% as singletons. Sequenced material: blood. The receptors stem from a human donor in good health. The conserved cysteine and the conserved F or W are not part of the CDR3 here.

TRBJ1-1,TRBV5-6,ASSLGVGPSPENTEAF
TRBJ2-3,TRBV20-1,SAGEGGRTDTQY
TRBJ2-2,TRBV4-3,ASSQELGRELF
TRBJ2-5,TRBV10-3,AISAGYQETQY
TRBJ1-5,TRBV6-5,ASSSHGGLNQPQH
TRBJ2-2,TRBV15,ATSRDLVPGELF
TRBJ2-7,TRBV6-6,ASSRQGANCEQY
TRBJ2-1,TRBV14,ASSQVISGGVYNEQF
TRBJ1-3,TRBV2,ASSPNSGNTIY
NA,TRBV12-3/TRBV12-4,ASSSTHGTGPYEQY
TRBJ2-1,TRBV2,ASSELSSSYNEQF
TRBJ2-1,TRBV27,ASSLLLGNEQF
TRBJ1-1,TRBV29-1,SVPMGGLNTEAF
TRBJ1-2,TRBV4-2,ASSQEGRSDGYT
TRBJ2-5,TRBV29-1,SVASRPSGEQY
TRBJ1-5,TRBV19,ASSTQDGNQPQH
TRBJ2-7,TRBV7-8,ASSPPGQGSGEQY
TRBJ2-3,TRBV6-5,ATTGGGLDTQY
TRBJ2-1,TRBV5-1,ASRVLGTPDNEQF
TRBJ2-3,TRBV10-3,AILGEKGTDTQY
TRBJ1-2,TRBV7-9,ASSTGVTRRGYT
TRBJ2-7,TRBV12-3/TRBV12-4,ASRERAHSYEQY
TRBJ1-1,TRBV18,ASSPTMGGTLNTEAF
TRBJ2-5,TRBV10-3,AIRRDRGVTQY
TRBJ2-5,TRBV5-1,ASSSGVGEEQY
TRBJ2-2,TRBV20-1,SARGVGNTGELF
NA,TRBV7-6,ASSYAPGQVGGYEQY
TRBJ2-5,TRBV9,ASSRAGRQETQY
TRBJ2-7,TRBV20-1,SASTRGQGTAGYYEQY
TRBJ2-7,TRBV4-3,ASSQDLSGGASYEQY
TRBJ2-7,TRBV20-1,SARDQRTPTHEQY
TRBJ2-1,TRBV7-2,ASRGVFSYNEQF